This T cell receptor beta chain was retrieved from a study of T cells after yellow fever vaccination. Whole-study context: Fractions with few cells were prepared using SMART-Seq v4 Ultra Low Input.

Synthesis of TCR cDNA relied on 5'RACE template switching, which attached a universal primer site and UMIs. TCRdb redid the calling of the 5' RACE reads with MiXCR, one entry per CDR3 protein. The table has 500,000 to 650,000 distinct CDR3 sequences, over 9% seen once. V lost 0 bases and J 2 bases, leaving 11 bases between the germline ends. Germline V CDR1 and CDR2: LNHNV, YYDKDF (reference sequence). The CDR3 covers 16 residues. This receptor was identified in a man aged 25-45 years who received the YFV17D yellow fever vaccine. This specimen was PBMCs, taken on the day of the yellow fever booster vaccination. This rearrangement joins TRBV15 to TRBJ1-5; unclear D gene. CDR3: CATSREKGFGNQPQHF. CDR3 DNA sequence: TGTGCCACCAGCAGAGAAAAGGGTTTCGGCAATCAGCCCCAGCATTTT.